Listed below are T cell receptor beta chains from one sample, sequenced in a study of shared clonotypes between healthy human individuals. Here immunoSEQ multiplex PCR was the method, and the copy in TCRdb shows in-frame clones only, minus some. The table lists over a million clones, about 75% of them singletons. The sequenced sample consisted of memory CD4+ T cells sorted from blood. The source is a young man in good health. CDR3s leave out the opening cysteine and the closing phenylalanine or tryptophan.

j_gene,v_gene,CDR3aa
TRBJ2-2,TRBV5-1,ASSFSGTNTGELF
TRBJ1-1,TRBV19,ASSRSRTEAF
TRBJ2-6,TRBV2,ASSEYGDLAGANVLT
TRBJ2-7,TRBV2,ASSEWGAVSYEQY
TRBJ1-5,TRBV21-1,ASDQPQH
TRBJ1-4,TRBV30,AWSYLIGEKLF
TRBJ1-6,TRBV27,ASSLSQGANSPLH
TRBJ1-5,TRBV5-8,ASSLAGAGRSNQPQH
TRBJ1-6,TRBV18,ASSPTGGEVFSSPLH
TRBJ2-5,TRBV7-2,ASSLGTSGTQY
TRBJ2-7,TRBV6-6,ASSYSFFNSGQQT
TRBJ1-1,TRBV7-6,ASSPGTMNTEAF
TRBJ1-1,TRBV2,ASSVRMNTEAF
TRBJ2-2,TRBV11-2,ASSLSPGNGELF
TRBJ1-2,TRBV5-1,ASSSRDGASNYGYT
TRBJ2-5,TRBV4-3,ASSQEGTAPGETQY
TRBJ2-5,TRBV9,ASSVGLAVETQY
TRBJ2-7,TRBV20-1,SATNYEQY
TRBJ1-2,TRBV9,ASSRRTEGGYT
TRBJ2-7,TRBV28,ASSKGQAPYEQY
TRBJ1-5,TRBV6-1,ASSGQWQNQPQH
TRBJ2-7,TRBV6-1,ASRDTTYEQY
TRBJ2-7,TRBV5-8,ASSWSPYTSSTGTYEQY